Shown below are 17 T cell receptor beta chains from a single sample sequenced in a study of PD-L1 blockade in urothelial cancer. Sequenced by immunoSEQ multiplex PCR; TCRdb stores in-frame clones only, minus some. Among tens of thousands of clones listed, about 80% were seen once. Sequenced material: PBMCs, taken around atezolizumab (anti-PD-L1) treatment. The receptors originated from a man in his 70s with urothelial cancer.

The chain uses TRBV5-1 and TRBJ1-5, with a tentative D call TRBD1 (6 bases). Trimming cost V 4 bases and J 3 bases, with 17 bases left between them. Germline V gene data show CDR1 as SGHRS and CDR2 as YFSETQ. The CDR3 consists of 16 residues. Here the CDR3 reads CASSPTGMGINQPQHF. CDR3 DNA sequence: TGCGCCAGCAGCCCTACAGGGATGGGGATCAATCAGCCCCAGCATTTT.

This chain links TRBV19 with TRBJ1-4, with TRBD1 as a possible D gene (5 bases). Between the trimmed V and J ends, which lost 1 base and 6 bases, there was a span of 12 bases. Germline V lookup: CDR1 LNHDA, CDR2 SQIVND (reference sequence). The CDR3 length is 15 residues. CDR3 DNA sequence: TGTGCCAGTAGTATAGGGGGGGGGACCCATGAAAAACTGTTTTTT. Its translation: CASSIGGGTHEKLFF.

The V and J genes are TRBV4-2 and TRBJ1-5, with D tentatively TRBD1 (5 bases). Deletions cut 0 bases from V and 3 bases from J, with 9 bases between. Germline assignment: CDR1 LGHNA and CDR2 YNFKEQ. This CDR3 has 15 residues. CDR3 nucleotide sequence: TGTGCCAGCAGCCAAGAGGGGGGGATCAATCAGCCCCAGCATTTT. This translates into CASSQEGGINQPQHF.

This sequence joins TRBV28 and TRBJ2-1; the D gene is possibly TRBD2 (5 bases). Germline-derived CDR1 and CDR2 are MDHEN and SYDVKM. V lost 3 bases, J lost 6 bases, and 12 bases lay in between. The CDR3 has 14 residues. The CDR3 spells CASSLPGIVNEQFF. The CDR3 nucleotides read TGTGCCAGCAGTTTGCCGGGGATCGTCAATGAGCAGTTCTTC.

In DNA, the CDR3 is TGCAGCGTTGTAGAAGGAGGGGCCGAGCAGTACTTC. Translation: CSVVEGGAEQYF. The J gene is TRBJ2-7, the V gene TRBV29-1; D is perhaps TRBD2 (6 bases). This CDR3 is 12 amino acids long. V was pared by 4 bases and J by 6 bases, with 13 bases between. Germline V lookup: CDR1 SQVTM, CDR2 ANQGSEA.

J is TRBJ2-7 and V is TRBV27; tentative D call: TRBD1 (5 bases). Germline assignment: CDR1 MNHEY and CDR2 SMNVEV (reference sequence). The V and J ends lost 6 bases and 5 bases respectively, with 14 bases between them. This CDR3 contains 13 residues. DNA of the CDR3: TGTGCCAGCAGACTGACCCAGGGTCACGAGCAGTACTTC. Translation gives CASRLTQGHEQYF.

The J gene is TRBJ2-1, the V gene TRBV6-1, with TRBD2 matching 7 bases. There are 17 residues in the CDR3. CDR1 and CDR2 (germline): MNHNS, SASEGT. V gave up 0 bases and J gave up 3 bases; unmatched junction bases: 8. The CDR3 loop is CASSEAVSSGLYNEQFF. DNA for the CDR3: TGTGCCAGCAGTGAAGCGGTGTCTAGCGGACTCTACAATGAGCAGTTCTTC.

The V gene is TRBV9, the J gene TRBJ2-1; D ambiguous. V was cut by 0 bases and J by 6 bases, with 13 bases left in between. CDR1 and CDR2 from the germline V gene are SGDLS and YYNGEE. The length of the CDR3 is 15 residues. CDR3 coding DNA: TGTGCCAGCAGCGTAGATGTTGTTGCCAGCAATGAGCAGTTCTTC. It is translated as CASSVDVVASNEQFF.

The chain recombines TRBV7-6 with TRBJ2-7, with TRBD1 matching over 7 bases. Trimming removed 0 bases from V and 3 bases from J; junction bases left unmatched: 5. The CDR3 consists of 15 residues. Germline loops: CDR1 SGHVS, CDR2 FNYEAQ. The CDR3 nucleotides read TGTGCCAGCAGCTTAGCGGACAGGACCCTCTACGAGCAGTACTTC. Translation: CASSLADRTLYEQYF.

The count of this clone is one. The V call is TRBV29-1, the J call TRBJ2-2, with a weak D call TRBD2 (6 bases). This CDR3 spans 14 amino acids. Germline V lookup: CDR1 SQVTM, CDR2 ANQGSEA. The V gene lost 5 bases and the J gene lost 5 bases, with 15 bases spanning the gap. In DNA form, the CDR3 reads TGCAGCGTTACGTCGCGGGGCGCAACCGGGGAGCTGTTTTTT. Amino acid sequence: CSVTSRGATGELFF.

This chain connects TRBV7-9 to TRBJ2-7; D ambiguous. In germline, CDR1 is SEHNR, CDR2 FQNEAQ (reference sequence). Trimming cost V 4 bases and J 3 bases, with 7 bases left between them. The CDR3 has 12 amino acids. The CDR3 region has the DNA TGTGCCAGCAGCTCAGTCGACTACGAGCAGTACTTC. Translation gives CASSSVDYEQYF.

The rearrangement uses TRBV5-5 and TRBJ1-1; D uncertain. Germline V gene lookup returns CDR1 SGHKS and CDR2 YYEKEE (reference sequence). V lost 3 bases to trimming and J lost 5 bases, with 17 bases between them. The CDR3 consists of 15 residues. CDR3 amino acids: CASSSSWGEGTEAFF. CDR3 bases: TGTGCCAGCAGCTCTTCCTGGGGAGAAGGGACTGAAGCTTTCTTT. The variable domain in full, completed from reference TRBV5-5 and TRBJ1-1, reads DAGVTQSPTHLIKTRGQQVTLRCSPISGHKSVSWYQQVLGQGPQFIFQYYEKEERGRGNFPDRFSARQFPNYSSELNVNALLLGDSALYLCASSSSWGEGTEAFFGQGTRLTVV.

For the CDR3, the DNA is TGTGCCAGCAGCATCGGACACCCTAGCACAGATACGCAGTATTTT. As protein: CASSIGHPSTDTQYF. The rearrangement links TRBV7-3 to TRBJ2-3; TRBD1 might be the D (5 bases). Per germline, CDR1 SGHTA and CDR2 FQGTGA. The ends were cut back, 5 bases at V and 0 bases at J, with 12 bases in the middle. This CDR3 spans 15 amino acids. Filled out from reference TRBV7-3 and TRBJ2-3, the complete variable domain reads GAGVSQTPSNKVTEKGKYVELRCDPISGHTALYWYRQSLGQGPEFLIYFQGTGAADDSGLPNDRFFAVRPEGSVSTLKIQRTERGDSAVYLCASSIGHPSTDTQYFGPGTRLTVL.

V is TRBV5-6 and J is TRBJ1-1; 9 bases align to TRBD1. The ends lost 4 bases at V and 6 bases at J; junction bases unmatched: 4. The CDR3 consists of 13 residues. Germline CDR1 and CDR2: SGHDT and YYEEEE. The CDR3 DNA sequence: TGTGCCAGCAGCCGGACAGGGGTTCCTGAAGCTTTCTTT. It encodes CASSRTGVPEAFF. Using reference TRBV5-6 and TRBJ1-1 for the parts outside the CDR3, the full variable domain is DAGVTQSPTHLIKTRGQQVTLRCSPKSGHDTVSWYQQALGQGPQFIFQYYEEEERQRGNFPDRFSGHQFPNYSSELNVNALLLGDSALYLCASSRTGVPEAFFGQGTRLTVV.

The chain is built from TRBV5-4 and TRBJ2-5; 14 nucleotides agree with TRBD2. Per the germline V gene, CDR1 is SGHNT and CDR2 is YYREEE (reference sequence). With 6 bases clipped from V and 2 bases from J, the junction kept 6 bases outside the gene matches. This CDR3 spans 16 amino acids. This CDR3 is CASNPGTSGRQETQYF. The CDR3 nucleotides read TGTGCCAGCAACCCAGGGACTAGCGGGAGACAAGAGACCCAGTACTTC.

This chain uses TRBV14 with TRBJ1-1; TRBD1 agrees at 7 bases. V lost 4 bases and J lost 5; bases outside the gene matches: 4. The CDR3 is 13 amino acids. Germline CDR1 reads SGHDN; CDR2 reads FVKESK. The CDR3 here is CASSRDRETEAFF. CDR3 DNA: TGTGCCAGCAGCCGAGACAGGGAAACTGAAGCTTTCTTT. The full variable domain, rest sourced from reference TRBV14 and TRBJ1-1, is EAGVTQFPSHSVIEKGQTVTLRCDPISGHDNLYWYRRVMGKEIKFLLHFVKESKQDESGMPNNRFLAERTGGTYSTLKVQPAELEDSGVYFCASSRDRETEAFFGQGTRLTVV.

This clone was counted between two and nine times. The V call is TRBV15, the J call TRBJ1-1; 7 bases are shared with TRBD1. The ends lost 3 bases at V and 2 bases at J; junction bases unmatched: 3. CDR1 is LNHNV, CDR2 YYDKDF, per germline (reference sequence). CDR3 length: 14 residues. CDR3 amino acids: CATSSRQGNTEAFF. Here the CDR3 DNA reads TGTGCCACCAGCAGCAGACAGGGAAACACTGAAGCTTTCTTT.